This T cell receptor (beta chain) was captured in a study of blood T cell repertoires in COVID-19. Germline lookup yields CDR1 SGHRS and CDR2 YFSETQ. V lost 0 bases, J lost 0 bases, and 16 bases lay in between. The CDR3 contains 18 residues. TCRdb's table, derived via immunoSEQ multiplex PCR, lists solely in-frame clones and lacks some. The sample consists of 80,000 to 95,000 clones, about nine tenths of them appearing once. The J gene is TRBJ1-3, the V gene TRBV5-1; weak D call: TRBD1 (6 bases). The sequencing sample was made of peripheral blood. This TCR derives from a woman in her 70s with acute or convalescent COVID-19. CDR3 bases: TGCGCCAGCAGCTTGGAGGGGGGGTTTTCGCGCTCTGGAAACACCATATATTTT. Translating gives CASSLEGGFSRSGNTIYF.